This T cell receptor beta chain emerged from a study of CD8 T cells in ankylosing spondylitis. Points from the study as a whole: A motif in TCR beta, a set of eight highly homologous variants, appeared characteristic of ankylosing spondylitis blood.

As for this clonotype: The target antigen is unknown.

Trimming left V 3 bases short and J 7 bases short, with 16 bases between. This CDR3 is 14 amino acids long. The germline CDR1 and CDR2 sequences are SGHKS and YYEKEE (reference sequence). Each CDR3 protein gets one entry after TCRdb re-called the 5' RACE reads with MiXCR. The data contain 300,000 to 400,000 distinct CDR3 sequences, 20% to 25% of them singletons. The chain links TRBV5-5 to TRBJ1-2, with a tentative D call TRBD1 (5 bases). Input material: blood, either unsorted or a sorted T cell fraction (not recorded which). The source of this sequence is a male donor with ankylosing spondylitis or in good health (not recorded which). The CDR3 coding sequence is TGTGCCAGCAGCTGGATACAGGTTTTACGTGGCTACACCTTC. Translation: CASSWIQVLRGYTF. Looking up the rest from reference TRBV5-5 and TRBJ1-2 gives the full variable domain: DAGVTQSPTHLIKTRGQQVTLRCSPISGHKSVSWYQQVLGQGPQFIFQYYEKEERGRGNFPDRFSARQFPNYSSELNVNALLLGDSALYLCASSWIQVLRGYTFGSGTRLTVV.